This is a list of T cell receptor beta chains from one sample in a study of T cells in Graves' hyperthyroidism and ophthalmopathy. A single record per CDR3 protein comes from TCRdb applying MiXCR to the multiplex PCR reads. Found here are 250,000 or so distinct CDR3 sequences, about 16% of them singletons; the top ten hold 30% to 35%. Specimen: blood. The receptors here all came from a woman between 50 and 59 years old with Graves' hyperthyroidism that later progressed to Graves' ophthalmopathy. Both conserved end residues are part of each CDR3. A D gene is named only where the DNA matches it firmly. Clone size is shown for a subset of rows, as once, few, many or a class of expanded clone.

CDR3: CSARDSEGSYGYTF
DNA: TGCAGTGCTAGAGATTCCGAGGGGTCCTATGGCTACACCTTC
J: TRBJ1-2
D: .
size: many
V: TRBV20-1

CDR3: CASSSTSGIYNEQFF
DNA: TGTGCCAGCAGCTCGACTAGCGGGATATACAATGAGCAGTTCTTC
J: TRBJ2-1
D: TRBD2
size: .
V: TRBV2

CDR3: CASSLSAVTRDHEQFF
DNA: TGTGCCAGCAGTTTATCCGCCGTTACTCGCGACCATGAGCAGTTCTTC
J: TRBJ2-1
D: .
size: many
V: TRBV28

CDR3: CASEFQGANTEAFF
DNA: TGTGCCAGCGAATTTCAGGGGGCGAACACTGAAGCTTTCTTT
J: TRBJ1-1
D: TRBD1
size: many
V: TRBV6-1

CDR3: CASSAPGGTTGELFF
DNA: TGTGCCAGCAGCGCTCCTGGGGGGACCACCGGGGAGCTGTTTTTT
J: TRBJ2-2
D: .
size: once
V: TRBV5-6

CDR3: CASSTRGADTQYF
DNA: TGTGCCAGCAGTACCAGGGGTGCAGATACGCAGTATTTT
J: TRBJ2-3
D: .
size: .
V: TRBV12-3/TRBV12-4

CDR3: CASSFESATNEKLFF
DNA: TGTGCCAGCAGCTTTGAGAGTGCAACTAATGAAAAACTGTTTTTT
J: TRBJ1-4
D: .
size: .
V: TRBV7-2

CDR3: CASSERSKQYEQYF
DNA: TGTGCCAGCAGTGAAAGGTCTAAACAGTACGAGCAGTACTTC
J: TRBJ2-7
D: .
size: few
V: TRBV6-1

CDR3: CASSLNLLSYEQYF
DNA: TGTGCCAGCAGCCTTAACCTATTATCCTACGAGCAGTACTTC
J: TRBJ2-7
D: .
size: .
V: TRBV9

CDR3: CASSPGRATDTQYF
DNA: TGTGCCAGCAGCCCAGGACGGGCCACAGATACGCAGTATTTT
J: TRBJ2-3
D: .
size: many
V: TRBV11-2

CDR3: CASSFAGTGDQPQHF
DNA: TGTGCCAGCAGTTTTGCCGGGACAGGGGATCAGCCCCAGCATTTT
J: TRBJ1-5
D: TRBD1
size: many
V: TRBV12-3/TRBV12-4

CDR3: CASSGGQQGPYNEQFF
DNA: TGTGCCAGCAGTGGGGGCCAACAGGGGCCCTACAATGAGCAGTTCTTC
J: TRBJ2-1
D: TRBD1
size: .
V: TRBV28

CDR3: CASSYKGRGADTQYF
DNA: TGTGCCAGCAGTTACAAGGGCAGGGGAGCAGATACGCAGTATTTT
J: TRBJ2-3
D: .
size: many
V: TRBV6-5

CDR3: CASGTGLGNTIYF
DNA: TGTGCCTCGGGGACCGGCCTGGGAAACACCATATATTTT
J: TRBJ1-3
D: .
size: .
V: TRBV30

CDR3: CSVAGSTYGYTF
DNA: TGCAGCGTGGCAGGGTCTACTTATGGCTACACCTTC
J: TRBJ1-2
D: .
size: many
V: TRBV29-1

CDR3: CASSEGSSTDTQYF
DNA: TGCGCCAGCAGTGAGGGCTCTAGCACAGATACGCAGTATTTT
J: TRBJ2-3
D: .
size: many
V: TRBV5-1

CDR3: CASQGIAGNTIYF
DNA: TGTGCCAGCCAAGGGATTGCGGGAAACACCATATATTTT
J: TRBJ1-3
D: .
size: few
V: TRBV19

CDR3: CASSSTGGASYNEQFF
DNA: TGTGCCAGCAGCTCCACAGGGGGCGCATCCTACAATGAGCAGTTCTTC
J: TRBJ2-1
D: TRBD1
size: .
V: TRBV7-3

CDR3: CASSLSGRESYNSPLHF
DNA: TGCGCCAGCAGCTTGTCGGGCAGGGAGTCCTATAATTCACCCCTCCACTTT
J: TRBJ1-6
D: .
size: .
V: TRBV5-1

CDR3: CASSPGGNPEAFF
DNA: TGTGCCAGCTCACCCGGCGGCAACCCTGAAGCTTTCTTT
J: TRBJ1-1
D: .
size: many
V: TRBV18

CDR3: CASLSGTSGSGNEQFF
DNA: TGTGCCAGCCTGTCAGGGACTAGCGGGAGCGGCAATGAGCAGTTCTTC
J: TRBJ2-1
D: TRBD2
size: many
V: TRBV11-3

CDR3: CSAMGGSADTQYF
DNA: TGCAGTGCTATGGGTGGCTCCGCGGATACGCAGTATTTT
J: TRBJ2-3
D: .
size: many
V: TRBV20-1

CDR3: CSARLTNYEQYF
DNA: TGCAGTGCTAGGCTGACGAACTACGAGCAGTACTTC
J: TRBJ2-7
D: .
size: .
V: TRBV20-1

CDR3: CAWKGPGTGELFF
DNA: TGTGCCTGGAAAGGGCCAGGCACCGGGGAGCTGTTTTTT
J: TRBJ2-2
D: .
size: many
V: TRBV30

CDR3: CASSQVKGSKYF
DNA: TGTGCCAGCAGCCAAGTAAAAGGATCTAAGTACTTC
J: TRBJ2-7
D: .
size: many
V: TRBV3-1

CDR3: CASTSPGSWNTEAFF
DNA: TGTGCCAGCACCTCCCCGGGGAGCTGGAACACTGAAGCTTTCTTT
J: TRBJ1-1
D: .
size: .
V: TRBV7-2

CDR3: CASSGRGGTDTQYF
DNA: TGTGCCAGCAGCGGCAGGGGGGGCACAGATACGCAGTATTTT
J: TRBJ2-3
D: .
size: many
V: TRBV7-3

CDR3: CAISPAGGDEQYF
DNA: TGTGCCATCAGCCCAGCGGGAGGTGACGAGCAGTACTTC
J: TRBJ2-7
D: TRBD2
size: many
V: TRBV10-3

CDR3: CASGEAANYNEQFF
DNA: TGTGCCAGCGGCGAGGCAGCTAATTACAATGAGCAGTTCTTC
J: TRBJ2-1
D: .
size: many
V: TRBV7-9

CDR3: CASSDSTEAFF
DNA: TGCGCCAGCAGTGATTCCACTGAAGCTTTCTTT
J: TRBJ1-1
D: .
size: few
V: TRBV10-1

CDR3: CASSLVRRGGDEQYF
DNA: TGTGCCAGCAGCCTGGTGAGGCGGGGAGGAGACGAGCAGTACTTC
J: TRBJ2-7
D: .
size: many
V: TRBV5-5

CDR3: CASSQDPRGLDYGYTF
DNA: TGTGCCAGCAGCCAAGATCCCAGGGGGCTGGACTATGGCTACACCTTC
J: TRBJ1-2
D: TRBD1
size: few
V: TRBV14

CDR3: CASSLMAGVTDTQYF
DNA: TGTGCCAGCAGCTTAATGGCAGGAGTCACAGATACGCAGTATTTT
J: TRBJ2-3
D: .
size: many
V: TRBV7-3

CDR3: CASRVIPHNSGANVLTF
DNA: TGTGCCAGCAGAGTCATTCCCCACAACTCTGGGGCCAACGTCCTGACTTTC
J: TRBJ2-6
D: .
size: few
V: TRBV11-2

CDR3: CASSYSGQPFEAFF
DNA: TGTGCCAGCAGTTACTCGGGGCAGCCTTTTGAAGCTTTCTTT
J: TRBJ1-1
D: .
size: few
V: TRBV6-6

CDR3: CASSYGTGTDEKLFF
DNA: TGTGCCAGCAGTTACGGGACAGGGACGGATGAAAAACTGTTTTTT
J: TRBJ1-4
D: TRBD1
size: many
V: TRBV6-5

CDR3: CASTGLAVMRWNEQFF
DNA: TGCGCCAGCACCGGACTAGCGGTTATGAGGTGGAATGAGCAGTTCTTC
J: TRBJ2-1
D: TRBD2
size: many
V: TRBV5-1

CDR3: CASSSDRGNTEAFF
DNA: TGTGCCAGCTCATCGGACAGGGGGAACACTGAAGCTTTCTTT
J: TRBJ1-1
D: TRBD1
size: many
V: TRBV18

CDR3: CAISESGGASQETQYF
DNA: TGTGCCATCAGTGAGTCTGGGGGCGCGTCTCAAGAGACCCAGTACTTC
J: TRBJ2-5
D: .
size: many
V: TRBV10-3

CDR3: CASTSGAPLEKLFF
DNA: TGTGCCAGTACCTCAGGAGCCCCTCTAGAAAAACTGTTTTTT
J: TRBJ1-4
D: .
size: few
V: TRBV19

CDR3: CASSVAQGRGLSYTF
DNA: TGTGCCAGCAGCGTAGCCCAAGGCCGAGGCTTAAGCTACACCTTC
J: TRBJ1-2
D: .
size: few
V: TRBV9

CDR3: CASSFKGGNYNEQFF
DNA: TGTGCCAGCAGTTTCAAAGGGGGGAACTACAATGAGCAGTTCTTC
J: TRBJ2-1
D: .
size: many
V: TRBV28

CDR3: CASSLRARLQAFYEQYF
DNA: TGTGCCAGCAGTTTACGGGCGAGGTTACAGGCCTTTTACGAGCAGTACTTC
J: TRBJ2-7
D: .
size: many
V: TRBV28

CDR3: CASSISGGNYGYTF
DNA: TGTGCCAGCAGTATCTCGGGGGGGAACTATGGCTACACCTTC
J: TRBJ1-2
D: .
size: many
V: TRBV28

CDR3: CASSQGSQGPGVNEQFF
DNA: TGTGCCAGCAGCCAGGGGTCACAGGGCCCGGGGGTGAATGAGCAGTTCTTC
J: TRBJ2-1
D: .
size: many
V: TRBV7-3

CDR3: CASGSGPTGEQYF
DNA: TGCGCCAGCGGGTCTGGCCCGACGGGGGAGCAGTACTTC
J: TRBJ2-7
D: .
size: many
V: TRBV5-1

CDR3: CRTGTGLGTEAFF
DNA: TGCAGAACGGGGACAGGGCTAGGAACTGAAGCTTTCTTT
J: TRBJ1-1
D: TRBD1
size: .
V: TRBV27

CDR3: CASSRDRKVTGELFF
DNA: TGTGCCAGTAGTCGGGACAGAAAAGTCACCGGGGAGCTGTTTTTT
J: TRBJ2-2
D: TRBD1
size: few
V: TRBV19

CDR3: CASSWGTGGYNEQFF
DNA: TGTGCCAGCAGCTGGGGAACAGGGGGATACAATGAGCAGTTCTTC
J: TRBJ2-1
D: TRBD1
size: many
V: TRBV5-4

CDR3: CASGGGLETQYF
DNA: TGTGCCAGCGGCGGGGGCTTGGAGACCCAGTACTTC
J: TRBJ2-5
D: .
size: many
V: TRBV6-1

CDR3: CASSLARDYNSPLHF
DNA: TGTGCCAGCAGTTTAGCCAGGGATTATAATTCACCCCTCCACTTT
J: TRBJ1-6
D: .
size: many
V: TRBV27

CDR3: CASSLQGVLGNSPLHF
DNA: TGTGCCAGCAGTTTACAGGGGGTCTTGGGGAATTCACCCCTCCACTTT
J: TRBJ1-6
D: TRBD1
size: many
V: TRBV28

CDR3: CAWSQGRSGEQYF
DNA: TGTGCCTGGAGTCAGGGTAGGTCCGGCGAGCAGTACTTC
J: TRBJ2-7
D: .
size: many
V: TRBV30

CDR3: CSARTTGQALRDTEAFF
DNA: TGCAGTGCCAGAACCACCGGACAGGCCCTAAGGGACACTGAAGCTTTCTTT
J: TRBJ1-1
D: TRBD1
size: .
V: TRBV20-1

CDR3: CAGSLGQKETQYF
DNA: TGTGCCGGCAGCTTGGGGCAGAAAGAGACCCAGTACTTC
J: TRBJ2-5
D: .
size: .
V: TRBV5-6

CDR3: CASSFDARFEGYTF
DNA: TGTGCCAGCAGCTTCGACGCGCGGTTTGAAGGCTACACCTTC
J: TRBJ1-2
D: .
size: .
V: TRBV9

CDR3: CASSYWRGDSYNEQFF
DNA: TGTGCCAGCAGTTACTGGCGGGGGGACTCCTACAATGAGCAGTTCTTC
J: TRBJ2-1
D: TRBD2
size: many
V: TRBV6-6